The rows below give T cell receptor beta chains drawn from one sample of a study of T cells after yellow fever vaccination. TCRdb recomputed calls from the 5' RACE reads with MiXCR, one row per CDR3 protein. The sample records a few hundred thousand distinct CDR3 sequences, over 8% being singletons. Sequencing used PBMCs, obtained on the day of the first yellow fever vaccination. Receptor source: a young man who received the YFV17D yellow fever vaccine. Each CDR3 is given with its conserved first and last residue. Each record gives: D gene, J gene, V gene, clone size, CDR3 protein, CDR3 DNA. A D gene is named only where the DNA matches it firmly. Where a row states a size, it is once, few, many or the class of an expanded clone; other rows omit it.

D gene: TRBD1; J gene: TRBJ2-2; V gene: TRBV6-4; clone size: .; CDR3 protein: CASSLAQGRNTGELFF; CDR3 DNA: TGTGCCAGCAGTCTAGCACAGGGGCGGAACACCGGGGAGCTGTTTTTT
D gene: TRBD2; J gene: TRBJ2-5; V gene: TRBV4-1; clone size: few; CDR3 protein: CASSQEPSGGWETQYF; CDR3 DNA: TGCGCCAGCAGCCAAGAACCAAGCGGGGGGTGGGAGACCCAGTACTTC
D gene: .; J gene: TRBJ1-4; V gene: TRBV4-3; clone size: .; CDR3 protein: CASSQDPGATNEKLFF; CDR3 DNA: TGCGCCAGCAGCCAAGACCCAGGAGCAACTAATGAAAAACTGTTTTTT
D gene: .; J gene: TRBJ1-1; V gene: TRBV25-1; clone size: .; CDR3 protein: CASSEAGLGNTEAFF; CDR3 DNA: TGTGCCAGCAGTGAAGCAGGGTTGGGGAACACTGAAGCTTTCTTT
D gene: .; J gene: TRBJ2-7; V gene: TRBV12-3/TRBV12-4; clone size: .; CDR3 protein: CASSGPRRGYGTGRSYEQYF; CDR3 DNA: TGTGCCAGCAGCGGTCCTCGACGGGGGTACGGGACGGGGAGGTCCTACGAGCAGTACTTC
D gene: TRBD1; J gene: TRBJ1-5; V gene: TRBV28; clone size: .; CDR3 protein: CASRKGQGIQPQHF; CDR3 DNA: TGTGCCAGCAGAAAGGGACAGGGGATTCAGCCCCAGCATTTT
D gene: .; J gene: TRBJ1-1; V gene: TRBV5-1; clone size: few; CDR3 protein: CASSRGVGDTEAFF; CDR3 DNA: TGCGCCAGCAGCAGGGGGGTGGGGGACACTGAAGCTTTCTTT
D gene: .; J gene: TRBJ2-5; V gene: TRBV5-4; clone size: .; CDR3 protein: CASSLGTDQETQYF; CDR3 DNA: TGTGCCAGCAGCTTGGGGACAGACCAAGAGACCCAGTACTTC
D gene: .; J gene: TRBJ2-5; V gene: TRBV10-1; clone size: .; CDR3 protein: CASSEGGYQETQYF; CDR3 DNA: TGCGCCAGCAGTGAGGGGGGTTACCAAGAGACCCAGTACTTC
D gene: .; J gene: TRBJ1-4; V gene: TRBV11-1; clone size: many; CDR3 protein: CASRPAATDEKLFF; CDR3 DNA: TGTGCCAGCAGGCCGGCGGCCACGGATGAAAAACTGTTTTTT
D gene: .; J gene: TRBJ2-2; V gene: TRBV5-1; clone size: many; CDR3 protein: CASGTPNTGELFF; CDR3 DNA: TGCGCCAGCGGGACACCAAACACCGGGGAGCTGTTTTTT
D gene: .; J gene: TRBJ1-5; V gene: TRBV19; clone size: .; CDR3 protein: CASSILRDSNQPQHF; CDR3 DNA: TGTGCCAGTAGTATCCTCAGAGATAGCAATCAGCCCCAGCATTTT
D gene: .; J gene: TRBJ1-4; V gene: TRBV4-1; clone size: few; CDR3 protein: CASSQLQTNEKLFF; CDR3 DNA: TGCGCCAGCAGCCAATTACAAACTAATGAAAAACTGTTTTTT
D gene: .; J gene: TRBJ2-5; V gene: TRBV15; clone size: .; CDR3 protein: CATAPRAQETQYF; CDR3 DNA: TGTGCCACCGCCCCTAGGGCCCAAGAGACCCAGTACTTC
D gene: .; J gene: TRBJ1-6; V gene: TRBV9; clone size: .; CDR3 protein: CASSVGVGGNNSPLHF; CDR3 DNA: TGTGCCAGCAGCGTAGGGGTCGGAGGGAATAATTCACCCCTCCACTTT
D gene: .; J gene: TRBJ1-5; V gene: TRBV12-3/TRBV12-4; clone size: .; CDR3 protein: CASSRGVDSNQPQHF; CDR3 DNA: TGTGCCAGCAGCCGCGGGGTTGATAGCAATCAGCCCCAGCATTTT
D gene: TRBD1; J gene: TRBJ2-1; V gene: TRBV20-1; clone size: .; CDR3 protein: CSASRPGRGRNEQFF; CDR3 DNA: TGCAGTGCTAGTAGACCGGGTAGGGGGCGTAATGAGCAGTTCTTC
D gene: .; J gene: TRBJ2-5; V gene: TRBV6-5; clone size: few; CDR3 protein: CASCMTLAEETQYF; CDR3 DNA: TGTGCCAGCTGCATGACCTTAGCGGAAGAGACCCAGTACTTC
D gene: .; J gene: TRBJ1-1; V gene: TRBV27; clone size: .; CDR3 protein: CASSIGSEAFF; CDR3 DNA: TGTGCCAGCAGTATAGGGAGTGAAGCTTTCTTT
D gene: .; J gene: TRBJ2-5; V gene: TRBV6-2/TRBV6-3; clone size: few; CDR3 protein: CASVTGGGQETQYF; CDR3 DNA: TGTGCCAGCGTCACCGGTGGGGGTCAAGAGACCCAGTACTTC